This T cell receptor beta chain emerged from a study of blood T cell repertoires in COVID-19. Study background: Collection of acute and convalescent COVID-19 samples took place in the United States, Italy and Spain.

Categorization into cohorts depended on clinical history that participants reported. Recovery meant two consecutive negative NP/OP PCR tests, professional clearance, or resolved symptoms. The junction had 5 bases not matched to a gene; V was cut back by 3 bases and J by 2 bases. The CDR3 length is 17 residues. The V gene's germline CDR1 is SGHRS and CDR2 YFSETQ. Per the study methods: Quantification of nucleated cells was approximated via reference gene primer amplification. Measured with immunoSEQ multiplex PCR; TCRdb has only the in-frame clones, and not every one. V and J calls and clone size are copied from that table; D and trimming were computed from the DNA. The top ten clones hold around 0.6% of a sample with fewer than 450,000 clones, 90% of them seen once.

The V and J genes are TRBV5-1 and TRBJ2-2; TRBD2 aligns across 12 bases. What was sequenced was PBMCs or T cells enriched from blood (not recorded which). The receptor's source is a man between 18 and 29 years old who had recovered from COVID-19. In DNA form, the CDR3 reads TGCGCCAGCAGCTGGGGGACTAGCGGGTATAACACCGGGGAGCTGTTTTTT. Its translation is CASSWGTSGYNTGELFF.